Shown below are 13 T cell receptor beta chains from a single sample sequenced in a study of cytomegalovirus exposure and HLA in healthy donors. Use of 60 Vbeta and 13 Jbeta primers characterized the PCR. Data came from immunoSEQ multiplex PCR; TCRdb stores just in-frame clones and leaves some out. The repertoire holds over 200,000 clones, about 78% seen once, with less than 4.5% in the top ten. The sequenced material came from PBMCs. The receptors come from a male donor in good health and CMV-seronegative.

Notes on this clone: Compared with germline, one end of the junction differs, possibly owing to a read error. The J gene is TRBJ2-3, the V gene TRBV7-9, with 11 positions matching TRBD2. The CDR3 spans 15 residues. The germline V gene encodes CDR1 SEHNR and CDR2 FQNEAQ (reference sequence). Here the CDR3 reads CSSSLAGGSGDTQYF. The CDR3 DNA reads as TGTTCCAGCAGCTTAGCGGGAGGGTCCGGAGATACGCAGTATTTT.

The V gene is TRBV19, the J gene TRBJ1-2, with 7 bases matching TRBD1. V gave up 6 bases and J gave up 6 bases; unmatched junction bases: 10. The germline V gene has CDR1 LNHDA and CDR2 SQIVND (reference sequence). There are 14 residues in the CDR3. This chain's CDR3 is CASRNSDRDHGYTF. CDR3 nucleotides: TGTGCCAGTAGAAATTCCGACAGGGACCATGGCTACACCTTC.

This chain uses TRBV15 with TRBJ2-1; D is perhaps TRBD1 (6 bases). Between the trimmed V and J ends, which lost 0 bases and 4 bases, there was a span of 16 bases. The CDR3 runs 17 residues. Germline V lookup: CDR1 LNHNV, CDR2 YYDKDF (reference sequence). The CDR3 DNA reads as TGTGCCACCAGCAGAGATTCAGGGACATTAAGATACAATGAGCAGTTCTTC. Translated: CATSRDSGTLRYNEQFF.

This chain connects TRBV5-1 to TRBJ2-2, with 9 bases fitting TRBD1. Germline CDR1 and CDR2: SGHRS and YFSETQ. The CDR3 length is 16 residues. V was clipped by 1 base and J by 6 bases; unmatched bases: 7. The CDR3 sequence is CASSLKAGTGSGELFF. The DNA for the CDR3 is TGCGCCAGCAGCTTGAAGGCAGGGACAGGGTCCGGGGAGCTGTTTTTT.

The chain has TRBV5-4 and TRBJ2-7, with D perhaps matching TRBD1 (6 bases). Trimming shortened V by 0 bases and J by 7 bases, and 11 bases separated the two germline ends. This CDR3 contains 13 residues. CDR1 SGHNT and CDR2 YYREEE come from the germline V gene (reference sequence). CDR3 sequence: CASSLDRAWEQYF. The CDR3 nucleotides read TGTGCCAGCAGCTTGGACAGGGCTTGGGAGCAGTACTTC.

This clone has only one observation. V and J are TRBV28 and TRBJ1-2; D is perhaps TRBD1 (6 bases). Germline CDR1 is MDHEN and CDR2 is SYDVKM. V was pared by 5 bases and J by 5 bases, with 9 bases between. The CDR3 is 12 residues long. The CDR3 loop reads CASSGGPYGYTF. Here the CDR3 DNA reads TGTGCCAGCAGTGGGGGCCCGTATGGCTACACCTTC.

The rearrangement links TRBV2 to TRBJ2-2, with 12 bases aligning to TRBD1. The V segment lost 10 bases and the J segment 8 bases; nucleotides outside the gene matches: 11. The CDR3 length is 15 residues. Germline V gives CDR1 SNHLY, CDR2 FYNNEI. CDR3 sequence reads: CAIKTGQGAGGELFF. The CDR3 nucleotides read TGTGCCATCAAAACGGGACAGGGGGCTGGAGGGGAGCTGTTTTTT.

The chain links TRBV10-3 to TRBJ2-7; D might be TRBD2 (7 bases). Trimming took off 6 bases at V and 0 bases at J, with 12 bases between the two ends. The CDR3 runs to 14 residues. Germline V gene lookup returns CDR1 ENHRY and CDR2 SYGVKD. In DNA form, the CDR3 reads TGTGCCATCAGCAAGGGGGGGACCTCCTACGAGCAGTACTTC. Translating gives CAISKGGTSYEQYF.

The chain carries TRBV18 and TRBJ2-1; D is uncertain. The CDR3 is 13 residues long. Trimming stripped 2 bases from V and 10 bases from J, with 12 bases between. The germline V gene has CDR1 KGHSH and CDR2 LQKENI. The CDR3 sequence is CASSPVRYMEQFF. The DNA for the CDR3 is TGTGCCAGCTCACCAGTCAGATACATGGAGCAGTTCTTC.

As for this clone: This CDR3 is also generated by other DNA sequences in the sample. The CDR3 is CASSLYPQGASVYTF. Written as DNA, the CDR3 is TGTGCCAGCAGCTTATACCCCCAGGGGGCAAGTGTCTACACCTTC. The rearrangement uses TRBV7-9 and TRBJ1-2; 8 bases align to TRBD1. The CDR3 spans 15 residues. The germline V gene encodes CDR1 SEHNR and CDR2 FQNEAQ (reference sequence). V was clipped by 2 bases and J by 10 bases; unmatched bases: 12.

V usage is TRBV5-1 and J usage is TRBJ2-3; unclear D gene. Germline values: CDR1 SGHRS, CDR2 YFSETQ. V was trimmed by 4 bases and J by 0 bases, leaving 6 bases between them. This CDR3 contains 13 residues. The DNA of the CDR3 is TGCGCCAGCAGCACTTACAGCACAGATACGCAGTATTTT. Protein product: CASSTYSTDTQYF. The variable domain in full, with the rest retrieved from reference TRBV5-1 and TRBJ2-3, is KAGVTQTPRYLIKTRGQQVTLSCSPISGHRSVSWYQQTPGQGLQFLFEYFSETQRNKGNFPGRFSGRQFSNSRSEMNVSTLELGDSALYLCASSTYSTDTQYFGPGTRLTVL.

This chain connects TRBV6-8 to TRBJ2-4; TRBD2 matches 7 bases. The CDR3 covers 17 residues. Germline V gene data show CDR1 as MNHGY and CDR2 as SAAAGT. Germline trimming cut 6 bases from V and 1 base from J; bases unmatched to any gene: 12. The CDR3 loop reads CASRKTSYGNAKNIQYF. The CDR3 nucleotides read TGTGCCAGCAGAAAGACTAGCTACGGGAATGCCAAAAACATTCAGTACTTC.

J is TRBJ1-5 and V is TRBV28, with D perhaps matching TRBD1 (6 bases). From germline, CDR1 is MDHEN and CDR2 SYDVKM. The V end lost 2 bases, the J end lost 4 bases, and 15 bases lay between the germline ends. The CDR3 spans 16 residues. CDR3 residues: CASSLLGAGRNQPQHF. In DNA form, the CDR3 reads TGTGCCAGCAGTTTACTGGGGGCAGGCCGTAATCAGCCCCAGCATTTT. The full variable domain, completed using reference TRBV28 and TRBJ1-5, is DVKVTQSSRYLVKRTGEKVFLECVQDMDHENMFWYRQDPGLGLRLIYFSYDVKMKEKGDIPEGYSVSREKKERFSLILESASTNQTSMYLCASSLLGAGRNQPQHFGDGTRLSIL.